Listed below are T cell receptor beta chains from one sample, sequenced in a study of shared T cell receptors in the human thymus. Assay used: immunoSEQ multiplex PCR; TCRdb lists only in-frame clones, some missing. The table records 640,000 or so clones, 70% to 90% of them present only once. These data were likewise used in another study, on human thymus T cells.

The source material was thymocytes. Every receptor here comes from a boy in the first two years of life with a congenital heart defect. The CDR3 runs from the conserved cysteine through the conserved F or W. D genes are given only for firm matches. Size values are once, few and many counts, or a class for expanded clones, and some rows have none.

size	V	J	D	DNA	CDR3
.	TRBV7-9	TRBJ1-1	.	TGTGCCAGCAGCTTAGGGTATAGGAACACTGAAGCTTTCTTT	CASSLGYRNTEAFF
once	TRBV14	TRBJ2-7	TRBD1	TGTGCCAGCAGCCCCCCTGTACCTTCGGGACAGTCCTACGAGCAGTACTTC	CASSPPVPSGQSYEQYF
.	TRBV4-1	TRBJ2-5	.	TGCGCCAGCAGCCAAGACAGGGGACAAGAGACCCAGTACTTC	CASSQDRGQETQYF
.	TRBV10-3	TRBJ1-5	.	TGTGCCATCAGGCCTCCTACAACGGAGGATCAGCCCCAGCATTTT	CAIRPPTTEDQPQHF
few	TRBV4-3	TRBJ2-2	TRBD1	TGCGCCAGCAGCGAAGACAGGGGTCCGACCGGGGAGCTGTTTTTT	CASSEDRGPTGELFF
.	TRBV7-2	TRBJ2-6	.	TGTGCCAGCAGCTTCTTGCTTTGGCCTGGGGCCAACGTCCTGACTTTC	CASSFLLWPGANVLTF
few	TRBV29-1	TRBJ1-1	.	TGCAGCGTTGAAGGTCCCAGGTCTCAAGTGGGTGCTTTCTTT	CSVEGPRSQVGAFF
.	TRBV14	TRBJ1-1	.	TGTGCCAGCAGCCAGGGGCGTGACACTGAAGCTTTCTTT	CASSQGRDTEAFF
once	TRBV27	TRBJ2-7	TRBD1	TGTGCCAGCAGTTTAACAGGGGGTAGGTCGGTCTCCTACGAGCAGTACTTC	CASSLTGGRSVSYEQYF
.	TRBV2	TRBJ2-7	TRBD2	TGTGCCAGCAAATCCTGGACTAGCGGGAAGTTCTACGAGCAGTACTTC	CASKSWTSGKFYEQYF
.	TRBV28	TRBJ2-1	TRBD1	TGTGCCAGCAGTTCTTGCTATACTATCCCGGGACAGAATACCTACAATGAGCAGTTCTTC	CASSSCYTIPGQNTYNEQFF
.	TRBV28	TRBJ1-1	.	TGTGCCAGCAGTCGCCGGAGCACTGAAGCTTTCTTT	CASSRRSTEAFF
.	TRBV4-3	TRBJ2-7	TRBD2	TGCGCCAGCAGCCAAGCCCTAGGACTAGCGGGAGGGCAACTCGAGCAGTACTTC	CASSQALGLAGGQLEQYF
.	TRBV28	TRBJ2-3	.	TGTGCCAGCAGTTTAAGGCACAGGGCGCCCTATACGCAGTATTTT	CASSLRHRAPYTQYF
.	TRBV4-1	TRBJ2-7	TRBD2	TGCGCCAGCAGCCAAGATCGCGGGGGGGGGTACTCCTACGAGCAGTACTTC	CASSQDRGGGYSYEQYF
.	TRBV5-8	TRBJ2-1	.	TGTGCCAGCAGCATTGGGACGCGGGGTCGGTACAATGAGCAGTTCTTC	CASSIGTRGRYNEQFF
.	TRBV5-1	TRBJ1-2	TRBD1	TGCGCCAGCAGCCGTAAATTTGACAGGGGAGGTCTGAGTGGCTACACCTTC	CASSRKFDRGGLSGYTF
.	TRBV25-1	TRBJ2-7	.	TGTGCCAGCAGTGATCTGGACACGGAAGTTATCAACGAGCAGTACTTC	CASSDLDTEVINEQYF
.	TRBV6-5	TRBJ1-2	TRBD1	TGTGCCAGCAGTTACCCCGGGACAGACTATGGCTACACCTTC	CASSYPGTDYGYTF
.	TRBV21-1	TRBJ2-7	.	TGTGCCAGCAGCAAACCAGGGTCCTTGGTGGGGAACTCCTACGAGCAGTACTTC	CASSKPGSLVGNSYEQYF
.	TRBV5-8	TRBJ2-5	.	TGTGCCAGCAGTCTCAAGGGGGGACAGACTAACCAAGAGACCCAGTACTTC	CASSLKGGQTNQETQYF
.	TRBV9	TRBJ2-1	TRBD2	TGTGCCAGCAGCCTAGACGTAGCGGGGGGAAAGCACAATGAGCAGTTCTTC	CASSLDVAGGKHNEQFF
few	TRBV6-6	TRBJ2-3	.	TGTGCCAGCGCAGGCCACAAGACAGATACGCAGTATTTT	CASAGHKTDTQYF
.	TRBV19	TRBJ2-3	.	TGTGCCAGTAGTAGCCTGCAGGGGCTCACCTCGGGCACAGATACGCAGTATTTT	CASSSLQGLTSGTDTQYF
.	TRBV7-2	TRBJ1-4	TRBD1	TGTGCCAGCACACCCGACAGGGGGCGCACAGCTAATGAAAAACTGTTTTTT	CASTPDRGRTANEKLFF
once	TRBV7-9	TRBJ2-1	TRBD1	TGTGCCAGCAGCGGAAATGGGGGTCGGGACAGGGACTACAATGAGCAGTTCTTC	CASSGNGGRDRDYNEQFF
.	TRBV4-3	TRBJ1-1	TRBD1	TGCGCCAGCAGCCAGAGGGGGACAGGGGAGAACACTGAAGCTTTCTTT	CASSQRGTGENTEAFF
.	TRBV11-2	TRBJ1-2	TRBD1	TGTGCCAGCAGCAATACAGGGGGCGTATACTATGGCTACACCTTC	CASSNTGGVYYGYTF
.	TRBV6-4	TRBJ2-1	TRBD2	TGTGCCAGCAGTGACTCTGGACTAGCGGGAGGGGGGCCCTCCTACAATGAGCAGTTCTTC	CASSDSGLAGGGPSYNEQFF
.	TRBV15	TRBJ2-7	TRBD2	TGTGCCACCAGCAGAGATCCAGCGGGGGGGCGAGAGCAGTACTTC	CATSRDPAGGREQYF
.	TRBV4-1	TRBJ2-5	.	TGCGCCAGCAGCCACCAACTGGGGGGAGAGACCCAGTACTTC	CASSHQLGGETQYF
.	TRBV4-1	TRBJ2-7	TRBD1	TGCGCCAGCAGCCAGACCCGGGACAGGCTCTACGAGCAGTACTTC	CASSQTRDRLYEQYF
.	TRBV5-8	TRBJ2-6	.	TGTGCCAGCAGCTTTAACAGGGACTCTGGGGCCAACGTCCTGACTTTC	CASSFNRDSGANVLTF
few	TRBV28	TRBJ2-1	TRBD2	TGTGCCAGCAGCCACCATAGCGGGAGTTATACCAATGAGCAGTTCTTC	CASSHHSGSYTNEQFF
.	TRBV28	TRBJ2-1	TRBD2	TGTGCCAGCAGTTTCCCGCTAGCGGGAGGGCTCTATAGCTCCTACAATGAGCAGTTCTTC	CASSFPLAGGLYSSYNEQFF
.	TRBV12-5	TRBJ2-7	TRBD1	TGTGCTAGTGGTTGGGGACAGGGACTGGAGCAGTACTTC	CASGWGQGLEQYF
.	TRBV21-1	TRBJ1-5	.	TGTGCCAGCCGCCGAAAGGGGCAGCACAATCAGCATTTT	CASRRKGQHNQHF
.	TRBV27	TRBJ2-1	TRBD2	TGTGCCAGCAGTTTAGCGGGGAGGGCCTACTACAATGAGCAGTTCTTC	CASSLAGRAYYNEQFF
.	TRBV6-1	TRBJ1-5	TRBD1	TGTGCCAGCAGTCCTCGACAGGGAAGTCAGCCCCAGCATTTT	CASSPRQGSQPQHF
.	TRBV4-1	TRBJ2-7	TRBD1	TGCGCCAGCAGCCAAGACAGGACAGGGGCCACCTACGAGCAGTACTTC	CASSQDRTGATYEQYF
few	TRBV5-1	TRBJ2-3	TRBD1	TGCGCCAGCAGCCCCGGACAGGGCCGTTTTTTCACAGATACGCAGTATTTT	CASSPGQGRFFTDTQYF
.	TRBV29-1	TRBJ2-3	.	TGCAGCGTTGAAGGCCCTCGGGGGATAGTAGGCACAGATACGCAGTATTTT	CSVEGPRGIVGTDTQYF
.	TRBV5-4	TRBJ2-1	TRBD2	TGTGCCAGCAGCTTGTATCTAGCGGGAACCGTCAAATACAATGAGCAGTTCTTC	CASSLYLAGTVKYNEQFF
.	TRBV7-9	TRBJ1-2	TRBD1	TGTGCCAGCAGCCCACCTTACCTGCCAGGGGGACGTAAAACTTATGGCTACACCTTC	CASSPPYLPGGRKTYGYTF
.	TRBV28	TRBJ1-5	.	TGTGCCAGCAGTTTATGCGTCGGCAGGGAAAATCGCAATCAGCCCCAGCATTTT	CASSLCVGRENRNQPQHF
.	TRBV5-4	TRBJ2-2	TRBD2	TGTGCCAGCTCCTCTAGCGGGGAGGGCACCGGGGAGCTGTTTTTT	CASSSSGEGTGELFF
.	TRBV25-1	TRBJ2-2	TRBD1	TGTGCCAGCAGTGAACCCGGACAGGGGTCCACCGGGGAGCTGTTTTTT	CASSEPGQGSTGELFF
once	TRBV20-1	TRBJ2-3	.	TGCAGTGCTCGGACTGATACGCAGTATTTT	CSARTDTQYF